The clone carrying this TCR beta chain was detected a few times. Its antigen is as yet unknown. Clones were sequenced by immunoSEQ multiplex PCR, and TCRdb holds only the in-frame ones, with some missing. The table includes fewer than 85,000 clones, more than 85% detected once. This sample was taken from a study of OX40 agonist ivuxolimab in advanced cancers. The germline V gene has CDR1 SGDLS and CDR2 YYNGEE. The CDR3 has 17 amino acids. With 0 bases clipped from V and 2 bases from J, the junction kept 5 bases outside the gene matches. Overall study findings and caveats: Clonal expansion by week 6 occurred in CD4+ and CD8+ blood T cells (at 0.1 to 3.0 mg/kg).

The receptor's source is an adult with an advanced solid tumor such as melanoma, head and neck, liver or kidney cancer. The chain is built from TRBV9 and TRBJ2-3, with 11 bases fitting TRBD2. The sequencing used CD4+ or CD8+ T cells sorted from blood, collected in a trial of the OX40 agonist ivuxolimab. The CDR3: CASSVGVAGGFTDTQYF. The CDR3 DNA sequence: TGTGCCAGCAGCGTAGGGGTAGCGGGAGGGTTCACAGATACGCAGTATTTT.